The clone carrying this T cell receptor (beta chain) was observed a few times. Antigen unknown. There are 14 residues in the CDR3. J gave up 5 bases and V 4 bases, and 7 bases lay outside the gene matches. The germline gives CDR1 SQVTM, CDR2 ANQGSEA. The data belong to a study of CD8+CD57+ T cells in acquired aplastic anemia. The overall study: Healthy donors yielded roughly 11 million CD4+ cell reads on average.

Genomic DNA templated the TCR beta VDJ and CDR3 profiling. Each CDR3 protein gets one entry after TCRdb re-called the reads with MiXCR. This table holds 90,000 to 120,000 distinct CDR3 sequences, around 53% found once. Study results and caveats: Significant differences in CD8+ Simpson's diversity were not observed between patients and controls.

This rearrangement joins TRBV29-1 to TRBJ2-3, with TRBD1 matching over 9 bases. The sequencing input was sorted CD4+, CD8+, or CD8+CD57+ T cells (not recorded which) from PBMCs. This TCR derives from a human donor in good health, serving as a control. CDR3 coding DNA: TGCAGCGTTGGTGGGACAGGGACAGGAGATACGCAGTATTTT. Protein: CSVGGTGTGDTQYF.